A selection of T cell receptor beta chains follows, all from one sample in a study of blood T cell repertoires in COVID-19. The table came from immunoSEQ multiplex PCR; TCRdb's copy has only in-frame clones and leaves some out. The sample shows around 310,000 clones, 80% to 95% of them seen only once. Sample: peripheral blood. Source of these receptors: a woman between 25 and 40 years old with COVID-19, enrolled during active disease. Each CDR3 is given without its conserved first and last residue. The order of the fields is V gene, D gene, CDR3 length, J gene, CDR3 protein. The D gene is left open where the match is weak.

V: TRBV5-1
D: -
length: 12
J: TRBJ1-5
CDR3: ASSRTSFDQPQH

V: TRBV6-6
D: TRBD2
length: 14
J: TRBJ2-1
CDR3: ASSYPSGSSYNEQF

V: TRBV5-5
D: TRBD2
length: 15
J: TRBJ2-7
CDR3: ASSSQGLLAGSYEQY

V: TRBV15
D: TRBD2
length: 13
J: TRBJ2-3
CDR3: ATSRRLAVADTQY

V: TRBV4-1
D: -
length: 13
J: TRBJ1-1
CDR3: ASSQPGQLNTEAF

V: TRBV10-2
D: -
length: 13
J: TRBJ2-1
CDR3: ASKLGTGSHNEQF

V: TRBV5-1
D: -
length: 12
J: TRBJ1-2
CDR3: ASSSTGRGQGYT

V: TRBV6-1
D: -
length: 13
J: TRBJ2-5
CDR3: ASSDNLQRWETQY

V: TRBV10-3
D: -
length: 12
J: TRBJ2-7
CDR3: AISEFRQAYEQY

V: TRBV5-4
D: TRBD1
length: 13
J: TRBJ2-2
CDR3: ASSLGQGAAAELF

V: TRBV11-2
D: -
length: 11
J: TRBJ1-3
CDR3: ASSFRGGNTIY

V: TRBV11-2
D: -
length: 11
J: TRBJ2-7
CDR3: ASSSSSSYEQY

V: TRBV5-1
D: -
length: 12
J: TRBJ1-1
CDR3: ASSLAGMNTEAF

V: TRBV5-6
D: TRBD1
length: 14
J: TRBJ2-7
CDR3: ASSLWGQGKFYEQY

V: TRBV2
D: TRBD2
length: 12
J: TRBJ2-5
CDR3: ASSGASGIETQY

V: TRBV28
D: -
length: 13
J: TRBJ2-3
CDR3: ASSFIRDTTDTQY

V: TRBV7-2
D: TRBD2
length: 12
J: TRBJ2-2
CDR3: ASSSLAGGGELF

V: TRBV29-1
D: -
length: 11
J: TRBJ2-7
CDR3: SVGDSFLYEQY